This passage covers 2 T cell receptor beta chains from one sample sequenced in a study of blood T cell repertoires in COVID-19. Data came from immunoSEQ multiplex PCR; TCRdb stores just in-frame clones and leaves some out. The repertoire holds some 190,000 clones, roughly 80% seen once, with roughly 8% in the top ten. The sequenced sample consisted of peripheral blood. The receptors here all came from a woman aged 60-70 years with COVID-19, enrolled during active disease.

The rearrangement joins TRBV2 to TRBJ2-7, with D possibly matching TRBD1 (5 bases). CDR1 and CDR2 (germline): SNHLY, FYNNEI. This CDR3 has 15 amino acids. V dropped 6 bases and J dropped 0 bases, with 15 bases sitting between them. As DNA, the CDR3 is TGTGCCAGCAGGAAAACAGGAGTGGGCTCCTACGAGCAGTACGTC. It translates to CASRKTGVGSYEQYV.

This sequence joins TRBV5-1 and TRBJ2-3, with 12 bases matching TRBD2. J lost 2 bases, V lost 9 bases, and 4 bases had no gene match. Germline V gene lookup returns CDR1 SGHRS and CDR2 YFSETQ. This CDR3 is built from 14 residues. Here the CDR3 reads CATGLAGLTDTQYF. The CDR3 DNA reads TGCGCCACCGGACTAGCGGGGCTCACAGATACGCAGTATTTT.